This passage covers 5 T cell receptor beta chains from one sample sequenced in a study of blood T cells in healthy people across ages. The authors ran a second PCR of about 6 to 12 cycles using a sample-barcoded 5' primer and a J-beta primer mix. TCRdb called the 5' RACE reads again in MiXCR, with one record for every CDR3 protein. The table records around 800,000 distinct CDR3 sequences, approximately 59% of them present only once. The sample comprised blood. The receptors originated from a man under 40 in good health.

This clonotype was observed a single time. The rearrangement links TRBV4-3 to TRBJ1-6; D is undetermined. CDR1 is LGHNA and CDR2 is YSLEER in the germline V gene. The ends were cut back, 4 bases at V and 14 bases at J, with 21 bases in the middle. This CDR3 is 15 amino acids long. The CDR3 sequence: CASSPASQAPTTLHF. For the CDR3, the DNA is TGCGCCAGCAGCCCAGCCAGCCAGGCGCCCACGACCCTCCACTTT.

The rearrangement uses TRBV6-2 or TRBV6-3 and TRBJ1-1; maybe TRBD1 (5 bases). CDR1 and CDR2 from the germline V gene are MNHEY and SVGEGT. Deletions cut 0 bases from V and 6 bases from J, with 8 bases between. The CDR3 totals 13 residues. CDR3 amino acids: CASSYSGGAEAFF. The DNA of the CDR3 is TGTGCCAGCAGTTACTCCGGAGGGGCTGAAGCTTTCTTT.

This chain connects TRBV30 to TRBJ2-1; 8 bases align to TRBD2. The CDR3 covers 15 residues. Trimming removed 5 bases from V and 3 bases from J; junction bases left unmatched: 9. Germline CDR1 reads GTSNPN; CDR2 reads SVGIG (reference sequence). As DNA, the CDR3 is TGTGCCTGGGAGCCGACCGGGACTAGCTACAATGAGCAGTTCTTC. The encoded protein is CAWEPTGTSYNEQFF.

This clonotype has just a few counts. The CDR3 coding sequence is TGTGCCAGCAGTTTATATGCGGGGACGGGAGAGCAGTACTTC. Translated, it gives CASSLYAGTGEQYF. The chain uses TRBV27 and TRBJ2-4; tentative D call: TRBD2 (6 bases). V lost 1 base to trimming and J lost 13 bases, with 17 bases between them. CDR1 and CDR2 from the germline V gene are MNHEY and SMNVEV (reference sequence). The CDR3 consists of 14 residues.

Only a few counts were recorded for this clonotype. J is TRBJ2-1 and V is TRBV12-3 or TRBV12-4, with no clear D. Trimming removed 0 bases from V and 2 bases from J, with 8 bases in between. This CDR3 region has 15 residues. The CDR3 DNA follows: TGTGCCAGCAGTTTAGCGCTTTCCCCCTACAATGAGCAGTTCTTC. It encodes CASSLALSPYNEQFF.